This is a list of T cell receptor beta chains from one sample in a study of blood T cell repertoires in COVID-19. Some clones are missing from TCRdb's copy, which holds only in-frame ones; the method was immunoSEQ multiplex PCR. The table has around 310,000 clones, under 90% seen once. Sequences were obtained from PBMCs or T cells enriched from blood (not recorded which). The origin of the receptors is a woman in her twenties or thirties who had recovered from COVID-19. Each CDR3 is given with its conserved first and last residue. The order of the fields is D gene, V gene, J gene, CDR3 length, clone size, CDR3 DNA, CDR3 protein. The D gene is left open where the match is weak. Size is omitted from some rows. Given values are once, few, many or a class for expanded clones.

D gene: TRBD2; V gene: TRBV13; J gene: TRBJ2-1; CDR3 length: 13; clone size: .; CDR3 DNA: TGTGCCAGCAGCTTTAGCGGGTGGGATGAGCAGTTCTTC; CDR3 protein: CASSFSGWDEQFF
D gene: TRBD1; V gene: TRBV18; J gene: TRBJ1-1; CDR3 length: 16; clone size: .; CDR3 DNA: TGTGCCAGCTCACCACCGCTCAGGGGGCTTGACACTGAAGCTTTCTTT; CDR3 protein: CASSPPLRGLDTEAFF
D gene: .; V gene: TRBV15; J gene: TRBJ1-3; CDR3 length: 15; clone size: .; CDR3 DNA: TGTGCCACCAGCAGAGCAGGTTTGTCTGGAAACACCATATATTTT; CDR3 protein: CATSRAGLSGNTIYF
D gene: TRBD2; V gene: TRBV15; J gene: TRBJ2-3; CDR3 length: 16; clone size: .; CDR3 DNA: TGTGCCACCAGCCGAAGACTAGCGGGGTCCACAGATACGCAGTATTTT; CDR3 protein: CATSRRLAGSTDTQYF
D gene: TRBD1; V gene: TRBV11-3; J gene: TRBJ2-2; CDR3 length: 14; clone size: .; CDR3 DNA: TGTGCCAGCAGCTTTGGGACAGCCACCGGGGAGCTGTTTTTT; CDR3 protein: CASSFGTATGELFF
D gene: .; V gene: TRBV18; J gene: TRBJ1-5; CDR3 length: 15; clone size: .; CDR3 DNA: TGTGCCAGCTCACCATTTGACGGCCGGGGTCAGCCCCAGCATTTT; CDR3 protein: CASSPFDGRGQPQHF
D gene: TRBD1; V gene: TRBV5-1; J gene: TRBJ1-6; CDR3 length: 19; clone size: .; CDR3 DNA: TGCGCCAGCAGCTGGGGACCGACAGGGGGAAGCTCCTATAATTCACCCCTCCACTTT; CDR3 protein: CASSWGPTGGSSYNSPLHF
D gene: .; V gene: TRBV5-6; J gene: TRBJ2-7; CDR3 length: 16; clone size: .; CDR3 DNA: TGTGCCAGCAGCTTGGATCAGGGGACGATAACCTACGAGCAGTACTTC; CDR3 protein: CASSLDQGTITYEQYF
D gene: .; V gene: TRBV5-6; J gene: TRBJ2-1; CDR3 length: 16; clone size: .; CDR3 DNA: TGTGCCAGCAGCATATCGACAGATGGTTACTACAATGAGCAGTTCTTC; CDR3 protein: CASSISTDGYYNEQFF
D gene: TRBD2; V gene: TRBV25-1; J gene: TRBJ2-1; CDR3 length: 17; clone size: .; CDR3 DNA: TGTGCCAGCAGTGCCCAAGGACTAGCGGGAATTATCAATGAGCAGTTCTTC; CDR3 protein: CASSAQGLAGIINEQFF
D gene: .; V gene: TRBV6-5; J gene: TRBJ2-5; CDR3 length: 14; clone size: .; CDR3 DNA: TGTGCCAGCAGTTACTCGAGGCGGTCGGGGACCCAGTACTTC; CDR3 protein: CASSYSRRSGTQYF
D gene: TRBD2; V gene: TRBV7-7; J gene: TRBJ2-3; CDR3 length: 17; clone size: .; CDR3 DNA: TGTGCTAGCAGCCCTAGCGGGAGTGAATTTGGGACAGATACGCAGTATTTT; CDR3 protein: CASSPSGSEFGTDTQYF
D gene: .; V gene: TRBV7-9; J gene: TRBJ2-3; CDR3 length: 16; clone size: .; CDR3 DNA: TGTGCCAGCAGCTTGGGCTACGACCTCCGCACAGATACGCAGTATTTT; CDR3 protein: CASSLGYDLRTDTQYF
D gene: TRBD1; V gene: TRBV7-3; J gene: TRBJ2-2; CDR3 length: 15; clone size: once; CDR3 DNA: TGTGCCAGCACCTTTCCCTCAGGGGGCACCGGGGAGCTGTTTTTT; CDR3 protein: CASTFPSGGTGELFF
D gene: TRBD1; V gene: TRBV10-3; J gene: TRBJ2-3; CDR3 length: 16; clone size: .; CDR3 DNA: TGTGCCATCAGTGACCCGGGAACAGGGGCCCCAGATACGCAGTATTTT; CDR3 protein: CAISDPGTGAPDTQYF
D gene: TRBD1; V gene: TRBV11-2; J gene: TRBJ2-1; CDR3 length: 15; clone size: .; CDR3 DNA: TGTGCCAGCAGCTTGGACAGGGGGGGCTACAATGAGCAGTTCTTC; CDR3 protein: CASSLDRGGYNEQFF
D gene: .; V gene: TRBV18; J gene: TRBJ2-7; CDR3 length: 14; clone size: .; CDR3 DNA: TGTGCCAGCTCACCAATTATGGAGGGGTACGAGCAGTACTTC; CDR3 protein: CASSPIMEGYEQYF
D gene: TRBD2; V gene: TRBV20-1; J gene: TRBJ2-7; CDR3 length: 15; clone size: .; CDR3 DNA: TGCAGTGCTAGTTGGACTAGCGGGGTTTCCTACGAGCAGTACTTC; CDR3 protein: CSASWTSGVSYEQYF
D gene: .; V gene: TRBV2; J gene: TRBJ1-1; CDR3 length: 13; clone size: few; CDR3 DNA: TGTGCCGCCTTCCGGGACTTCAACACTGAAGCTTTCTTT; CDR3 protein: CAAFRDFNTEAFF
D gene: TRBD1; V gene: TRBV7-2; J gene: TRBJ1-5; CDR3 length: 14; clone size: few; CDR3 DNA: TGTGCCAGCAGCTTAAGACAGGGCGATCAGCCCCAGCATTTT; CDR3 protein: CASSLRQGDQPQHF
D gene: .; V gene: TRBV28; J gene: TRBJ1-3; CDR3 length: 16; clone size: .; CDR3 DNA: TGTGCCAGCAGTTTTCCTGGGCAGGTCCCTGGAAACACCATATATTTT; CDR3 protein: CASSFPGQVPGNTIYF
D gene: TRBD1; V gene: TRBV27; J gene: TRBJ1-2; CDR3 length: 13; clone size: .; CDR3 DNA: TGTGCCAGCAAAACCGACAGGGTCTATGGCTACACCTTC; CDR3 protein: CASKTDRVYGYTF
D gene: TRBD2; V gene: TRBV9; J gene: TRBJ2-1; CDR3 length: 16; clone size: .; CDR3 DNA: TGTGCCAGCAGCGTAGTCGGGCTAGCGGGACTCAATGAGCAGTTCTTC; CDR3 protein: CASSVVGLAGLNEQFF
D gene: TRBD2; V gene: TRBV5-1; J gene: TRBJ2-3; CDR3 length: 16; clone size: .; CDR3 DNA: TGCGCCAGCAGGACCACTAGCGACTTGCCCAGCGGTACGCAGTATTTT; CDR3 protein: CASRTTSDLPSGTQYF
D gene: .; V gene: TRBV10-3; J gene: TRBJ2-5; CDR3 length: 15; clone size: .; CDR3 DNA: TGTGCCATCAGTGGGGGCTCCGCTGTCTGGGAGACCCAGTACTTC; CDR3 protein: CAISGGSAVWETQYF
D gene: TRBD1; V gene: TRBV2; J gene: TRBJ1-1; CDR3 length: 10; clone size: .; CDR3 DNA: TGTGCCAGTCGACAGGGGCGAGCTTTCTTT; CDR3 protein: CASRQGRAFF
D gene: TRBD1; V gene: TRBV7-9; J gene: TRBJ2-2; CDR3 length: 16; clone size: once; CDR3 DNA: TGTGCCAGCAGCCTGACAGGGGTGAGAATCACCGGGGAGCTGTTTTTT; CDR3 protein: CASSLTGVRITGELFF
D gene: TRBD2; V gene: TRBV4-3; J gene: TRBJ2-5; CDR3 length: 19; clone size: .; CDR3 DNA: TGCGCCAGCAGCCAAGACGGGACTAGCGGGAGGCCTCACCAAGAGACCCAGTACTTC; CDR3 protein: CASSQDGTSGRPHQETQYF
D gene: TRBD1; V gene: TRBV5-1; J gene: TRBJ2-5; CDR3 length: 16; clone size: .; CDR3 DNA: TGCGCCAGCAGCTGGAACCTAGGACAGGGTGGAGAGACCCAGTACTTC; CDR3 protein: CASSWNLGQGGETQYF
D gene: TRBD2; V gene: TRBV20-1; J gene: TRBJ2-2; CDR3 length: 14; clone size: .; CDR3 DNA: TGCAGTGCTAGTGAAGCGGGAGATACCGGGGAGCTGTTTTTT; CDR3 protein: CSASEAGDTGELFF
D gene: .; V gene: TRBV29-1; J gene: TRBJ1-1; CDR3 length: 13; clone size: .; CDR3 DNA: TGCAGCGTTGCCGTGGGGGGGGGCCTAAAAGCTTTCTTT; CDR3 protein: CSVAVGGGLKAFF
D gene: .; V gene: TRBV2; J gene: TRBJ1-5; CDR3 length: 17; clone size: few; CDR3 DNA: TGTGCCAGCAGTGAAGCGCTGAGGAGGGACTGGGATCAGCCCCAGCATTTT; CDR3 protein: CASSEALRRDWDQPQHF
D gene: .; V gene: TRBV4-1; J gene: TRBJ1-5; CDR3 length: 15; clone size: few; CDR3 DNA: TGCGCCAGCAGCCTGTGGGGGGGCGAAGGACAGCCCCAGCATTTT; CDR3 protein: CASSLWGGEGQPQHF
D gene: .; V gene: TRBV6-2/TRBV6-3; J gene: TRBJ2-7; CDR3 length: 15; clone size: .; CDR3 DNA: TGTGCCAGCAGTAGGACTATTTTCCCCCCTCGGGAGCAGTACTTC; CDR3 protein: CASSRTIFPPREQYF
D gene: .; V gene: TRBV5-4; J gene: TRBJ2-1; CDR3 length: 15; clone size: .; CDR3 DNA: TGTGCCAGCAGCGGCGGCCAAGGCTCCTACAATGAGCAGTTCTTC; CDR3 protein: CASSGGQGSYNEQFF
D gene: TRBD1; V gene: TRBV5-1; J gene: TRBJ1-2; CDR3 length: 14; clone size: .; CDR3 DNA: TGCGCCAGCAACCCGGGACAGGCCGAATATGGCTACACCTTC; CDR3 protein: CASNPGQAEYGYTF
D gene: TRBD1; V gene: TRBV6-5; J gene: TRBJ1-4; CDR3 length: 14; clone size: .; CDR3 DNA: TGTGCCAGCACCCTCCGGGACAGCCTTGAAAAACTGTTTTTT; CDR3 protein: CASTLRDSLEKLFF
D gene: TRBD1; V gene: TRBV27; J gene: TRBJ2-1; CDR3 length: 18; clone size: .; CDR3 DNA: TGTGCCAGCAGTTTATCGTCGGGACAGGGGAGCTCCTACAATGAGCAGTTCTTC; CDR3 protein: CASSLSSGQGSSYNEQFF
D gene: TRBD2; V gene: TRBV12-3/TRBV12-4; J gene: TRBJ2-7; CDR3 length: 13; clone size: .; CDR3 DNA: TGTGCCAGCAGGCTAGCGGGAGTAGTCGAGCAGTACTTC; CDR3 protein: CASRLAGVVEQYF
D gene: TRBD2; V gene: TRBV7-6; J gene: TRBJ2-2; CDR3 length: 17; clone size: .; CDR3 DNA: TGTGCCAGCAGCTTAGGATTTTCAGCGGGAGGGTCGGGGGAGCTGTTTTTT; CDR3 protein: CASSLGFSAGGSGELFF